The sequence of this T cell receptor beta chain was determined in a study of OX40 agonist ivuxolimab in advanced cancers. Across the study: Dose-escalation patients suffered from hepatocellular carcinoma, melanoma, renal cell or head and neck cancer. Whole-study results and caveats: In CD8+ T cells, expanded clones were on average more numerous than in CD4+. CD4+ and CD8+ blood T cells expanded clonally by week 6 at 0.1 to 3.0 mg/kg. The specificity for antigen of the expanded peripheral T cells was not determined.

Germline V gene lookup returns CDR1 SGDLS and CDR2 YYNGEE. The CDR3 runs to 16 residues. V was clipped by 0 bases and J by 4 bases; unmatched bases: 5. This clone was picked up one time. Its antigen remains unknown. Assay used: immunoSEQ multiplex PCR; TCRdb lists only in-frame clones, some missing. The repertoire has 65,000 or so clones, around nine tenths of them found once; the top ten carry roughly 0.77%. This sequence was found in an adult with an advanced solid tumor such as melanoma, head and neck, liver or kidney cancer. The genes are TRBV9 and TRBJ2-3; TRBD1 aligns across 10 bases. The starting material was CD4+ or CD8+ T cells sorted from blood, obtained in a trial of the OX40 agonist ivuxolimab. CDR3 amino acids: CASSVGQGALADTQYF. CDR3 coding DNA: TGTGCCAGCAGCGTAGGACAGGGGGCTTTGGCAGATACGCAGTATTTT. Drawing the rest from reference TRBV9 and TRBJ2-3, the complete variable domain is DSGVTQTPKHLITATGQRVTLRCSPRSGDLSVYWYQQSLDQGLQFLIQYYNGEERAKGNILERFSAQQFPDLHSELNLSSLELGDSALYFCASSVGQGALADTQYFGPGTRLTVL.